The clone carrying this T cell receptor beta chain was picked up many times. Germline CDR1 is ENHRY and CDR2 is SYGVKD. V lost 0 bases and J lost 3, with 6 bases in between. CDR3 length: 13 residues. This specimen comes from a study of spatial heterogeneity in lung cancer. MiXCR, run by TCRdb on the 5' RACE reads, gives a single entry per CDR3 protein. The sample consists of about 120,000 distinct CDR3 sequences, 12% of them appearing once. Specified time point: blood at routine non-recurrence follow-up after resection. Extraction of whole RNA from tumor, nontumor lung or frozen PBMC preceded unsorted sequencing.

The sample here was PBMCs, taken at follow-up. The V and J genes are TRBV10-3 and TRBJ2-7; possibly TRBD2 for D (5 bases). The receptor was isolated from a male donor with early-stage non-small cell lung cancer. CDR3 bases: TGTGCCATCAGTGAGTCGCGGGTCTACGAGCAGTACTTC. Its protein is CAISESRVYEQYF.